This entry lists 23 T cell receptor beta chains sequenced from one sample in a study of post-analysis software for immune sequencing data. Antigen specificity for these receptors is unknown. Incorporated into the TCR beta cDNA libraries were unique molecular identifiers, which served to reduce PCR and sequencing biases. TCRdb used MiXCR to reprocess the PCR reads, holding one entry per CDR3 protein. The repertoire holds 650,000 to 900,000 distinct CDR3 sequences, with about half as singletons. Findings and limits, study-wide: A few TRBV segments occurring more often in patients than controls included TRBV5-6, TRBV5-1 and TRBV20-1.

Sequenced: blood. Receptors originate from a girl aged 5-17 years with multiple sclerosis.

The table lists this clonotype with a few counts. The rearrangement joins TRBV29-1 to TRBJ2-1; 7 bases are shared with TRBD2. CDR3 length: 14 residues. V was pared by 6 bases and J by 4 bases, with 9 bases of the junction left unmatched. Germline CDR1 reads SQVTM; CDR2 reads ANQGSEA. In DNA form, the CDR3 reads TGCAGCGTCCCCGGGGCTAGCGGTTACAATGAGCAGTTCTTC. Its protein product is CSVPGASGYNEQFF.

The chain recombines TRBV4-1 with TRBJ2-5; 9 bases fit TRBD2. The J call may be wrong; the DNA end is better matched by TRBJ2-7. CDR3 length: 16 residues. Germline V gene data show CDR1 as MGHRA and CDR2 as YSYEKL. The CDR3 is CASSQDSRTSVYEQYF. The CDR3, as DNA: TGCGCCAGCAGCCAAGATAGCAGGACTAGCGTCTACGAGCAGTACTTC.

This clonotype was picked up a small number of times. V is TRBV27 and J is TRBJ2-3; 11 bases map to TRBD2. After removal of 2 bases from V and 3 bases from J, the junction contained 7 bases not matched to a gene. The CDR3 has 17 amino acids. Per the germline V gene, CDR1 is MNHEY and CDR2 is SMNVEV (reference sequence). The CDR3 DNA reads TGTGCCAGCAGTTTACTCAAACTAGCGGGAGAAACAGATACGCAGTATTTT. Amino acid sequence: CASSLLKLAGETDTQYF.

This clonotype occurred a few times. The chain has TRBV2 and TRBJ2-4; TRBD2 matches 9 bases. The ends lost 11 bases at V and 4 bases at J; junction bases unmatched: 3. The CDR3 length is 12 residues. The germline gives CDR1 SNHLY, CDR2 FYNNEI. The DNA of the CDR3 is TGTGCCTTTAGCGGGAGAAAAAACATTCAGTACTTC. Translation: CAFSGRKNIQYF.

Only a few counts were recorded for this clonotype. The chain combines TRBV7-2 with TRBJ2-1; 13 bases are a match to TRBD2. CDR1 is SGHTA, CDR2 FQGNSA, per germline. This CDR3 contains 17 residues. V lost 4 bases and J lost 7; bases outside the gene matches: 10. CDR3 nucleotides: TGTGCCAGCAGCTCGGCCCCGACTAGCGGGAGGAGGAATGAGCAGTTCTTC. Translation: CASSSAPTSGRRNEQFF.

The chain couples TRBV20-1 to TRBJ2-3, with 9 bases matching TRBD2. The CDR3 contains 15 residues. Germline V gene lookup returns CDR1 DFQATT and CDR2 SNEGSKA (reference sequence). V dropped 0 bases and J dropped 4; count of bases not matched to a gene: 5. CDR3 loop: CSARERAGGPDTQYF. The CDR3 region has the DNA TGCAGTGCTAGAGAGCGCGCGGGAGGGCCAGATACGCAGTATTTT.

The J gene is TRBJ2-7, the V gene TRBV10-3; 9 bases are shared with TRBD1. V shed 0 bases and J 5 bases; nucleotides not matched to a gene: 17. The germline V gene encodes CDR1 ENHRY and CDR2 SYGVKD. The length of the CDR3 is 19 residues. In DNA, the CDR3 is TGTGCCATCAGTGAGTCGGGGGGGACAGGGTTCGCCGTAACTGACGAGCAGTACTTC. Its protein is CAISESGGTGFAVTDEQYF.

The chain has TRBV6-5 and TRBJ1-5; D unclear. V gave up 8 bases and J gave up 6 bases, with 11 bases separating them. The germline V gene has CDR1 MNHEY and CDR2 SVGAGI. The CDR3 contains 12 residues. The CDR3 nucleotides are TGTGCCAGCCAGTACAGAATTCAGCCCCAGCATTTT. Residues: CASQYRIQPQHF.

This clonotype was found many times. The chain joins TRBV7-9 to TRBJ2-7, with 11 bases aligning to TRBD1. The V and J ends lost 4 bases and 5 bases, in that order; junction bases with no gene match: 4. In germline, CDR1 is SEHNR, CDR2 FQNEAQ (reference sequence). This CDR3 comprises 14 residues. Written as DNA, the CDR3 is TGTGCCAGCAGCTCGGGACAGGGGGTCAACGAGCAGTACTTC. Residues: CASSSGQGVNEQYF. Based on the CDR3 plus reference TRBV7-9 and TRBJ2-7, the full variable domain is DTGVSQNPRHKITKRGQNVTFRCDPISEHNRLYWYRQTLGQGPEFLTYFQNEAQLEKSRLLSDRFSAERPKGSFSTLEIQRTEQGDSAMYLCASSSGQGVNEQYFGPGTRLTVT.

With respect to this clonotype: A read error may produce the germline difference seen at one junction end. The chain joins TRBV12-3 or TRBV12-4 to TRBJ2-6; 9 bases align to TRBD1. The CDR3 consists of 15 residues. The CDR3 DNA sequence: TGTGCCAGTAGTTCCGGGACAGGGCGGGCCAACGTCCTGACTTTC. The encoded protein is CASSSGTGRANVLTF.

The chain combines TRBV9 with TRBJ2-3; D ambiguous. The CDR3 has 15 amino acids. V was cut by 0 bases and J by 6 bases, with 14 bases left in between. The germline V gene encodes CDR1 SGDLS and CDR2 YYNGEE. The CDR3: CASSVGSTLSDTQYF. The CDR3 nucleotides read TGTGCCAGCAGCGTAGGGTCTACCCTCTCGGATACGCAGTATTTT.

In this sample, this clonotype turned up once. The J gene is TRBJ2-7, the V gene TRBV3-1; the match to TRBD1 covers 8 bases. The CDR3 covers 14 residues. The junction had 7 bases not matched to a gene; V was cut back by 3 bases and J by 6 bases. Germline V gives CDR1 LGHDT, CDR2 YNNKEL (reference sequence). CDR3 region: CASSQDAGGPEQYF. CDR3 bases: TGTGCCAGCAGCCAGGACGCAGGGGGCCCCGAGCAGTACTTC.

The chain couples TRBV7-2 to TRBJ2-7; 10 bases fit TRBD2. The germline CDR1 and CDR2 sequences are SGHTA and FQGNSA. The CDR3 spans 13 residues. V was clipped by 5 bases and J by 6 bases; unmatched bases: 4. In DNA form, the CDR3 reads TGTGCCAGCAGCGTGATAGCGGGAGGCGAGCAGTACTTC. Its translation is CASSVIAGGEQYF.

The genes are TRBV20-1 and TRBJ2-7, with TRBD2 matching 8 bases. From germline, CDR1 is DFQATT and CDR2 SNEGSKA (reference sequence). CDR3 length equals 12 residues. CDR3 in amino acids: CSISGSAYEQYF. CDR3 bases: TGCAGCATCAGCGGGAGTGCCTACGAGCAGTACTTC.

This rearrangement joins TRBV11-3 to TRBJ2-1, with 7 bases lining up with TRBD2. CDR1 and CDR2 from the germline V gene are SGHNT and YENEEA. After removal of 6 bases from V and 12 bases from J, the junction contained 11 bases not matched to a gene. The length of the CDR3 is 13 residues. CDR3 residues: CASSREGRDVQFF. The CDR3 DNA is TGTGCCAGCAGTCGAGAGGGGAGGGATGTGCAGTTCTTC.

This CDR3 reads CASSLAGGLYQETQYF. The CDR3 DNA reads as TGTGCCAGCAGTTTAGCCGGGGGATTGTACCAAGAGACCCAGTACTTC. The chain joins TRBV12-3 or TRBV12-4 to TRBJ2-5; maybe TRBD2 (6 bases). The ends were cut back, 0 bases at V and 0 bases at J, with 11 bases in the middle. The CDR3 contains 16 residues.

There are a few counts of this clonotype. The CDR3 DNA sequence: TGTGCCACCGGGACTAGCGGGACCCCGAGGCCCTACAATGAGCAGTTCTTC. Amino acids: CATGTSGTPRPYNEQFF. The rearrangement links TRBV15 to TRBJ2-1, with 13 bases that match TRBD2. The CDR3 loop spans 17 amino acids. The germline V gene has CDR1 LNHNV and CDR2 YYDKDF (reference sequence). The V and J ends lost 8 bases and 2 bases, in that order; junction bases with no gene match: 9.

J is TRBJ2-1 and V is TRBV7-9, with D maybe TRBD2 (6 bases). The V and J ends lost 4 bases and 10 bases respectively, with 11 bases between them. CDR3 length: 12 amino acids. The germline V gene has CDR1 SEHNR and CDR2 FQNEAQ (reference sequence). CDR3 coding DNA: TGTGCCAGCAGCTATGGGACTCGCGAGCAGTTCTTC. Its protein product is CASSYGTREQFF.

Only a few counts were recorded for this clonotype. J is TRBJ2-5 and V is TRBV12-3 or TRBV12-4, with 7 bases aligning to TRBD2. Germline trimming cut 3 bases from V and 0 bases from J; bases unmatched to any gene: 7. This CDR3 has 16 amino acids. This CDR3 reads CASSFRAGVHQETQYF. CDR3 DNA sequence: TGTGCCAGCAGTTTTCGCGCGGGGGTTCACCAAGAGACCCAGTACTTC.

The chain links TRBV7-2 to TRBJ2-7; 8 nucleotides agree with TRBD2. V dropped 1 base and J dropped 2; count of bases not matched to a gene: 10. The V gene's germline CDR1 is SGHTA and CDR2 FQGNSA. The CDR3 runs to 17 residues. The CDR3 region is CASSLVGFGTRPYEQYF. The DNA for the CDR3 is TGTGCCAGCAGCTTAGTGGGGTTTGGGACTAGACCCTACGAGCAGTACTTC.

V is TRBV6-5 and J is TRBJ1-2; D is perhaps TRBD1 (5 bases). The CDR3 is made up of 16 amino acids. V shed 7 bases and J shed 4 bases, with 22 bases lying between them. CDR1 is MNHEY, CDR2 SVGAGI, per germline. The CDR3 region has the DNA TGTGCCAGCACCGGTCGGCCGGGGGGAAGCGGCTATGGCTACACCTTC. It encodes CASTGRPGGSGYGYTF.

This sequence joins TRBV6-2 or TRBV6-3 and TRBJ2-1, with 7 bases lining up with TRBD2. V shed 0 bases, J shed 4 bases, and the junction held 9 bases outside the gene matches. The CDR3 contains 17 residues. Germline CDR1 and CDR2: MNHEY and SVGEGT. The CDR3 nucleotides are TGTGCCAGCAGTTACTCCGGCCCAGCGGGGATATACAATGAGCAGTTCTTC. It encodes CASSYSGPAGIYNEQFF.

This clonotype was picked up a small number of times. The gene calls are TRBV6-2 or TRBV6-3 and TRBJ2-1; D unclear. Trimming stripped 6 bases from V and 8 bases from J, with 11 bases between. CDR3 length equals 12 residues. Germline CDR1 and CDR2: MNHEY and SVGEGT. Here the CDR3 DNA reads TGTGCCAGCAGCCGCCTACAGTATGAGCAGTTCTTC. Translating gives CASSRLQYEQFF.